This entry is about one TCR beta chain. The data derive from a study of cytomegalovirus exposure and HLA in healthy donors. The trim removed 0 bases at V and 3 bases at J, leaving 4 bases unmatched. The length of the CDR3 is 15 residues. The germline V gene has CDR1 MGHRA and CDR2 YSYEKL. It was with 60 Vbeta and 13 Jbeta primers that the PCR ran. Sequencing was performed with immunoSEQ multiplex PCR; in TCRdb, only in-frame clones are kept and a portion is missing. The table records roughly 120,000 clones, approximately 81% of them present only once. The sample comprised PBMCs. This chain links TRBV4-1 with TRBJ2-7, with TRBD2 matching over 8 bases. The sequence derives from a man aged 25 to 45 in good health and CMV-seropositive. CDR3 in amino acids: CASSQDRGGHYEQYF. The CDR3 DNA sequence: TGCGCCAGCAGCCAAGATCGGGGGGGCCACTACGAGCAGTACTTC.